The next 10 T cell receptor beta chains were all read from a single sample in a study of cytomegalovirus exposure and HLA in healthy donors. The PCR employed 60 Vbeta primers together with 13 Jbeta primers. TCRdb's copy holds only in-frame clones and misses some; the assay was immunoSEQ multiplex PCR. The sample gives about 120,000 clones, 65% to 80% of which show up once; approximately 5.5% is in the top ten. Sequencing used PBMCs. All receptors come from a man younger than 35 in good health and CMV-seropositive.

This clone was recorded once. The V and J genes are TRBV4-1 and TRBJ2-5; the match to TRBD2 covers 10 bases. CDR3 length equals 16 residues. J gave up 3 bases and V 4 bases, and 8 bases lay outside the gene matches. Germline CDR1 is MGHRA and CDR2 is YSYEKL. CDR3 sequence reads: CASSPERTSGEETQYF. The CDR3, as DNA: TGCGCCAGCAGCCCTGAGAGGACTAGCGGCGAAGAGACCCAGTACTTC.

The chain joins TRBV9 to TRBJ1-1; 7 positions agree with TRBD1. This CDR3 region has 13 residues. Trimming removed 4 bases from V and 1 base from J; junction bases left unmatched: 1. The V gene's germline CDR1 is SGDLS and CDR2 YYNGEE. The CDR3 sequence is CASSRTGNTEAFF. In nucleotides, the CDR3 is TGTGCCAGCAGCCGGACAGGGAACACTGAAGCTTTCTTT. Using reference TRBV9 and TRBJ1-1 for the parts outside the CDR3, the full variable domain is DSGVTQTPKHLITATGQRVTLRCSPRSGDLSVYWYQQSLDQGLQFLIQYYNGEERAKGNILERFSAQQFPDLHSELNLSSLELGDSALYFCASSRTGNTEAFFGQGTRLTVV.

The chain recombines TRBV28 with TRBJ1-4, with D possibly TRBD1 on 5 matching bases. Trimming shortened V by 4 bases and J by 8 bases, and 17 bases separated the two germline ends. The CDR3 contains 15 residues. Per the germline V gene, CDR1 is MDHEN and CDR2 is SYDVKM. The CDR3 protein is CASSSLPGLEEKLFF. The CDR3 DNA follows: TGTGCCAGCAGTTCCTTACCGGGACTGGAAGAAAAACTGTTTTTT.

The V call is TRBV5-1, the J call TRBJ2-3; TRBD2 matches 7 bases. Germline trimming cut 4 bases from V and 3 bases from J; bases unmatched to any gene: 5. CDR1 and CDR2 from the germline V gene are SGHRS and YFSETQ. The CDR3 contains 14 residues. Here the CDR3 DNA reads TGCGCCAGCAGCCCCGGACTAGAGACAGATACGCAGTATTTT. Amino acids: CASSPGLETDTQYF.

The chain has TRBV9 and TRBJ1-1, with a tentative D call TRBD1 (5 bases). Deletions cut 0 bases from V and 5 bases from J, with 11 bases between. The CDR3 spans 14 residues. Per germline, CDR1 SGDLS and CDR2 YYNGEE. The CDR3 DNA follows: TGTGCCAGCAGCGTAGATGGACAAGGGACTGAAGCTTTCTTT. Amino acid sequence: CASSVDGQGTEAFF.

V is TRBV18 and J is TRBJ1-4, with a weak D call TRBD1 (6 bases). The V and J ends lost 5 bases and 6 bases respectively, with 13 bases between them. The V gene's germline CDR1 is KGHSH and CDR2 LQKENI. The length of the CDR3 is 14 residues. This CDR3 is CASSSRRGDEKLFF. For the CDR3, the DNA is TGTGCCAGCTCATCCCGCAGGGGAGATGAAAAACTGTTTTTT.

The J gene is TRBJ2-5, the V gene TRBV7-9; D is ambiguous. TRBJ2-7 matches the DNA end more closely, so the J call is doubtful. The length of the CDR3 is 15 residues. Germline V gives CDR1 SEHNR, CDR2 FQNEAQ (reference sequence). CDR3 nucleotide sequence: TGTGCCAGCAGTCCGCCCGACCGGAGCTCCTACGAGCAGTACTTC. Its protein is CASSPPDRSSYEQYF.

This clone appeared a few times. This chain uses TRBV21-1 with TRBJ2-3; TRBD2, the table's D call, lacks a check against the DNA. TRBV21-1 is deemed a pseudogene. The CDR3 runs to 17 residues. The CDR3 reads CASSKIVPGRGIDTQYF. CDR3 nucleotides: TGTGCCAGCAGCAAAATTGTGCCAGGGCGGGGGATAGATACGCAGTATTTT.

The chain combines TRBV5-6 with TRBJ2-1; 8 positions match TRBD2. In germline, CDR1 is SGHDT, CDR2 YYEEEE. The CDR3 totals 17 residues. Trimming removed 2 bases from V and 0 bases from J; junction bases left unmatched: 7. The CDR3 DNA reads TGTGCCAGCAGCTTCTCCCTACGGGGGGGCTCCTACAATGAGCAGTTCTTC. Its protein product is CASSFSLRGGSYNEQFF.

This clone was counted a few times. CDR3 nucleotide sequence: TGCGCCAGCAGAGGGGCAGGGGCGGGCAAGACCCAGTACTTC. This codes for CASRGAGAGKTQYF. The V and J genes are TRBV5-1 and TRBJ2-5; D possibly corresponds to TRBD1 (6 bases). This CDR3 has 14 residues. From germline, CDR1 is SGHRS and CDR2 YFSETQ. Trimming cost V 5 bases and J 6 bases, with 17 bases left between them.